Below, one T cell receptor beta chain is given with its context. Its antigen is not known. The data stem from a study of cytomegalovirus exposure and HLA in healthy donors. Study results and caveats: Later genetic work tied a missense DCLRE1C variant to beta-chain V and J trimming. A prior analysis recorded that most TCR beta V segments were productive about 87% or about 30% of the time.

Primers included in the PCR were 60 Vbeta and 13 Jbeta primers. Using immunoSEQ multiplex PCR, the repertoire was profiled, and TCRdb retains in-frame clones only, with some absent. The sample has 100,000 to 150,000 clones; the top ten hold about 1.6%. The clonotype comes from a woman between 40 and 55 years old in good health and CMV-seronegative. Sequenced material: PBMCs.

DNA of the CDR3: TGTGCCAGCAGCCCGGGACAGGGGAGGAATTCACCCCTCCACTTT. It translates to CASSPGQGRNSPLHF. The chain uses TRBV28 and TRBJ1-6; TRBD1 aligns across 10 bases. The germline gives CDR1 MDHEN, CDR2 SYDVKM. The CDR3 contains 15 residues. V was pared by 6 bases and J by 7 bases, with 6 bases of the junction left unmatched.